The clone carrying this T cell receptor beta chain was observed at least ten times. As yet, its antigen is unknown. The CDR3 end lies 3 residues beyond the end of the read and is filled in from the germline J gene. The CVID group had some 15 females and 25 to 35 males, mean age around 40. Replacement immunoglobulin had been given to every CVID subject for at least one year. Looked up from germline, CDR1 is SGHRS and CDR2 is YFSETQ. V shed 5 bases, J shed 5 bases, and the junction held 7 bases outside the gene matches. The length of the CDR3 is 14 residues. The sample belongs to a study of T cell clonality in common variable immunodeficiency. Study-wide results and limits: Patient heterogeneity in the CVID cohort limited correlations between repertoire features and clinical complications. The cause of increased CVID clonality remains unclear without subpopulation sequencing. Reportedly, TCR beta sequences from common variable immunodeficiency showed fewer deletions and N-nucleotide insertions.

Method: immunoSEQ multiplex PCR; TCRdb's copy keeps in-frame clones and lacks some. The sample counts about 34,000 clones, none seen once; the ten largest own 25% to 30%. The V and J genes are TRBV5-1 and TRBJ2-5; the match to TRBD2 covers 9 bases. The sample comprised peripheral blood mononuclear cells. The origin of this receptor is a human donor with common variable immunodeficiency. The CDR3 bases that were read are TGCGCCAGCAGTGGGACTAGCAATGGGGAGACC. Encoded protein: CASSGTSNGET. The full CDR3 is CASSGTSNGETQYF.